The present T cell receptor beta chain was sequenced within a study of T cell responses to AZD1222 COVID-19 vaccine. Assay used: immunoSEQ multiplex PCR; TCRdb lists only in-frame clones, some missing. The sample carries about 140,000 clones, approximately 92% recorded once. The study's findings and limits: Regions left unmutated in variants are reportedly the target of nearly half of spike-specific TCRs. Repertoires in all cases were sampled only once the peak T cell response had passed.

A word on this clone: Its antigen is currently unknown.

The V gene lost 3 bases and the J gene lost 5 bases, with 16 bases spanning the gap. CDR1 is MDHEN, CDR2 SYDVKM, per germline. This CDR3 has 16 amino acids. This receptor was obtained from an adult who received the AZD1222 COVID-19 vaccine. Here the sequenced sample was peripheral blood, taken 28 days after the second AZD1222 dose. The J gene is TRBJ2-2, the V gene TRBV28; D is perhaps TRBD2 (6 bases). CDR3 protein: CASSFAGGRRTGELFF. CDR3 nucleotides: TGTGCCAGCAGTTTTGCCGGGGGTCGACGGACCGGGGAGCTGTTTTTT.